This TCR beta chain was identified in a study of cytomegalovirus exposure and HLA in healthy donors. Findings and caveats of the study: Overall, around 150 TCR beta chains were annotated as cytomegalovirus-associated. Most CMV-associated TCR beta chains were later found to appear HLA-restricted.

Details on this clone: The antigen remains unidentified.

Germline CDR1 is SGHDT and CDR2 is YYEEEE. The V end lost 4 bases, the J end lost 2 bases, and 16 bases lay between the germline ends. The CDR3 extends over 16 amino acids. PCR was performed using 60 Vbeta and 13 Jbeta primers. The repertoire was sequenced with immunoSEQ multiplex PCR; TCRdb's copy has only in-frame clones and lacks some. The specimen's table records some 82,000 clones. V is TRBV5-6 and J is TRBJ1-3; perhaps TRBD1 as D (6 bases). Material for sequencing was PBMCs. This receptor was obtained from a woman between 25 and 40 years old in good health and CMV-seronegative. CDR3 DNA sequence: TGTGCCAGCAGCCCAGCCGGACAGACTACTGGAAACACCATATATTTT. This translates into CASSPAGQTTGNTIYF.